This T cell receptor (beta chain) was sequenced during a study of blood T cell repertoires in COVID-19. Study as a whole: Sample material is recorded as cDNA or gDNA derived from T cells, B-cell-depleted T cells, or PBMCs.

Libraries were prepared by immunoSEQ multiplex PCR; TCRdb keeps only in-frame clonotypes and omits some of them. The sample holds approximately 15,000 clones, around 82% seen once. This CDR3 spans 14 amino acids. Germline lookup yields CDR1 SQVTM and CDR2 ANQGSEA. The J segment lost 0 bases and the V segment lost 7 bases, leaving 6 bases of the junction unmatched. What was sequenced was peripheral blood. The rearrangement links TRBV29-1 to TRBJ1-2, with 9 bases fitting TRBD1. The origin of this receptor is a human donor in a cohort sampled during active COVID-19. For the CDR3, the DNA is TGCAGCGCGACAGGGGGAGTTTCTAACTATGGCTACACCTTC. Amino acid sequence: CSATGGVSNYGYTF. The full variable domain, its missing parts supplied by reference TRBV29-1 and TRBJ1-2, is SAVISQKPSRDICQRGTSLTIQCQVDSQVTMMFWYRQQPGQSLTLIATANQGSEATYESGFVIDKFPISRPNLTFSTLTVSNMSPEDSSIYLCSATGGVSNYGYTFGSGTRLTVV.